This TCR beta chain was sequenced for a study of blood T cell repertoires in COVID-19. In the study overall: Samples of COVID-19 (acute and convalescent) were obtained from the United States, Italy and Spain. Sources were T cells, B-cell-depleted T cells, or PBMCs; the material itself was cDNA or gDNA.

The V end lost 2 bases, the J end lost 6 bases, and 8 bases lay between the germline ends. CDR1 and CDR2 (germline): WNHNN, SYGVQD (reference sequence). CDR3 length: 13 residues. In the authors' methods: For nucleated cells, counts were estimated from reference gene primer amplification. TCRdb keeps only in-frame clones here, not all; method: immunoSEQ multiplex PCR. Clone size and V and J calls were adopted from that table, with D and trimming inferred from the DNA. The table records 80,000 or so clones, over 65% of them present only once. Material for sequencing was peripheral blood. The rearrangement links TRBV10-1 to TRBJ2-4, with a possible D match to TRBD1 (5 bases). The receptor's source is a man aged 50-60 years with active or convalescent COVID-19. CDR3 DNA sequence: TGCGCCAGCAGTGAGCCCCAGGGAAACATTCAGTACTTC. Translation: CASSEPQGNIQYF.